The clone carrying this T cell receptor (beta chain) was seen many times. This entry comes from a study of neurological immune-mediated disorders. One entry per CDR3 protein results from TCRdb running MiXCR on the 5' RACE reads. The table has some 30,000 distinct CDR3 sequences, around 4.5% seen once; the top ten hold 23%. Input material: PBMCs. The receptor comes from a man aged 18 to 29 in good health.

The CDR3 loop reads CASSQQPGQFTYEQYF. CDR3 coding DNA: TGCGCCAGCAGCCAGCAACCCGGGCAGTTCACCTACGAGCAGTACTTC. This chain connects TRBV4-1 to TRBJ2-7, with unresolved D. Germline loops: CDR1 MGHRA, CDR2 YSYEKL. There are 16 residues in the CDR3. V dropped 3 bases and J dropped 2 bases, with 17 bases sitting between them.